This is a list of T cell receptor beta chains from one sample in a study of PD-1 blockade in classical Hodgkin lymphoma. Sequenced by immunoSEQ multiplex PCR; TCRdb stores in-frame clones only, minus some. The sample has about 47,000 clones; around 80% are singletons. The material was peripheral blood mononuclear cells (PBMCs), obtained before the fourth cycle of nivolumab. The receptors were gathered from a human donor with classical Hodgkin lymphoma. Each CDR3 is given without its conserved first and last residue.

J gene | V gene | CDR3 protein
TRBJ1-5 | TRBV19 | ASIARSSNQPQH
TRBJ1-3 | TRBV6-6 | ASSYRGLSGNTIY
TRBJ2-3 | TRBV6-1 | ASSVSGARTDTQY
TRBJ1-5 | TRBV10-3 | AISGGANQPQH
TRBJ1-2 | TRBV14 | ASSQEHRGFNYGYT
TRBJ2-2 | TRBV7-3 | ASSLTRTVGLTGELF
TRBJ2-5 | TRBV5-1 | ASSPDGGWETQY
TRBJ2-7 | TRBV13 | ASSLDAGGVEQY
TRBJ1-1 | TRBV2 | ASSPGQRGTEAF
TRBJ1-1 | TRBV5-1 | ASSSDGLIAEAF
TRBJ2-7 | TRBV11-1 | ASSLGGGHEQY
TRBJ1-4 | TRBV6-6 | ASSPGAEKLF
TRBJ1-6 | TRBV9 | ASSVAGSSPLH
TRBJ2-1 | TRBV10-3 | ACTGLAGGQEQF
TRBJ1-1 | TRBV7-3 | ASSSGLLGTEAF
TRBJ2-7 | TRBV5-6 | ASSPQGQFYEQY
TRBJ2-1 | TRBV7-2 | ASSVYGAGVEQF
TRBJ2-2 | TRBV5-1 | ASSLRGAETGELF
TRBJ2-6 | TRBV10-1 | ASSPVKSSGANVLT
TRBJ2-2 | TRBV19 | ASTSWGTNTGELF
TRBJ2-5 | TRBV5-4 | ASSLLPGGDKETQY
TRBJ1-1 | TRBV11-2 | ASSLEGAQNTEAF
TRBJ2-7 | TRBV21-1 | ASSKAWAGDTYEQY
TRBJ2-7 | TRBV7-7 | ASSSRGTEKTYEQY
TRBJ2-1 | TRBV13 | ASSIGTRREDEQF
TRBJ2-3 | TRBV19 | ASSLGSDRGTDTQY
TRBJ1-6 | TRBV6-5 | ASREVSYENSPLH
TRBJ2-7 | TRBV28 | ASSLSLGLPSYEQY
TRBJ1-5 | TRBV10-3 | AISDGQGSAIQPQH
TRBJ2-1 | TRBV19 | ASSLLAGGYNEQF
TRBJ2-7 | TRBV6-1 | ASNLDNSYEQY
TRBJ1-2 | TRBV2 | ASVRQGSGYT
TRBJ2-1 | TRBV6-1 | ASSEAPSGSYNEQF
TRBJ1-4 | TRBV6-6 | ASTSPHDGDEKLF
TRBJ2-3 | TRBV25-1 | ASTRGRGTDTQY
TRBJ1-1 | TRBV9 | ASSVAETGLAEAF
TRBJ2-1 | TRBV4-1 | ASSQDSGTGYNEQF
TRBJ1-6 | TRBV6-5 | ASSYLRDREDSPLH
TRBJ2-7 | TRBV28 | ASKTSGGAKQY
TRBJ2-5 | TRBV7-9 | ASSLALGISQY
TRBJ2-2 | TRBV4-3 | ASSHIAGVYTGELF
TRBJ1-4 | TRBV15 | ATSREDRAEKLF
TRBJ2-1 | TRBV7-9 | ASSLSYWPNEQF
TRBJ1-2 | TRBV6-5 | ASRSPGTGGYGYT
TRBJ2-2 | TRBV19 | ATRRGTVGTGELF
TRBJ2-3 | TRBV5-1 | ASSSIRPLGADTQY
TRBJ1-3 | TRBV9 | ASSARTGGNTIY
TRBJ1-2 | TRBV6-6 | ASNQGRVGGYT
TRBJ1-6 | TRBV19 | ASSPRGGWGSYNSPLH
TRBJ2-1 | TRBV19 | ASSTPPEQF
TRBJ1-1 | TRBV10-3 | AIQLGWNTEAF
TRBJ2-3 | TRBV4-1 | ASSQVNMGFPDTQY